The 10 T cell receptor delta chains reported below all come from one sample, sequenced in a study of gamma-delta chains in newborns, infants, children. TCRdb reprocessed the reads through CATT. The data contain more than 6,500 delta-chain clones, 2.1% of them singletons. Sequenced sample: blood. The receptors derive from a child who was a newborn, infant or young child, either healthy, febrile or measles-vaccinated (not recorded which).

In its sample, this clone ranks as medium-sized. The gene calls are TRDV2 and TRDJ3; the match to TRDD3 covers 7 bases. The CDR3 is made up of 18 amino acids. Germline CDR1 is GEAIGNYY and CDR2 is EKD. V lost 0 bases and J lost 0; bases outside the gene matches: 4. For the CDR3, the DNA is TGTGCCTGTGACACCGTGGGGGAGAGCTCCTGGGACACCCGACAGATGTTTTTC. This gives the protein CACDTVGESSWDTRQMFF.

Remarks on this clone: Translating this DNA gives a protein that differs at residue 5 from the TCRdb one, which belongs to a much larger clone; a read error is likely, and the protein shown is this translation. This chain joins TRDV2 and TRDJ3; 9 nucleotides line up with TRDD3. The V gene end was trimmed by 5 bases and the J gene end by 1 base; junction bases not matched to a gene: 5. Looked up from germline, CDR1 is GEAIGNYY and CDR2 is EKD. This CDR3 comprises 17 residues. CDR3 region: CACVLTGGSWDTRQMFF. In DNA, the CDR3 is TGTGCCTGTGTCCTGACTGGGGGATCCTGGGACACCCGACAGATGTTTTTC.

By share, this clone counts as medium-sized. The chain uses TRDV2 and TRDJ3, with TRDD3 matching 9 bases. CDR1 is GEAIGNYY, CDR2 EKD, per germline. The CDR3 is 20 amino acids. Trimming at V came to 2 bases and at J to 0 bases, leaving 10 bases not matched to a gene. CDR3 coding DNA: TGTGCCTGTGACAATAGAACTGGGGGACCCCCCTCCTGGGACACCCGACAGATGTTTTTC. Its translation: CACDNRTGGPPSWDTRQMFF.

As regards this clone: Since a much larger clone is just one base distant, this may be a read error. Different DNA sequences within this sample yield the same CDR3. J is TRDJ3 and V is TRDV2, with 12 bases lining up with TRDD3. The ends lost 7 bases at V and 7 bases at J; junction bases unmatched: 7. This CDR3 region has 16 residues. Germline-derived CDR1 and CDR2 are GEAIGNYY and EKD. The chain's CDR3 is CACDVLGDTDTRQMFF. The DNA for the CDR3 is TGTGCCTGCGACGTACTGGGGGATACTGACACCCGACAGATGTTTTTC.

This clone was seen more than once but under ten times. This chain links TRDV2 with TRDJ3, with 8 nucleotides matching TRDD3. The ends lost 3 bases at V and 3 bases at J; junction bases unmatched: 9. The germline V gene encodes CDR1 GEAIGNYY and CDR2 EKD. This CDR3 contains 18 residues. This CDR3 is CACDLLGATIWDTRQMFF. CDR3 in DNA: TGTGCCTGTGACTTACTGGGGGCTACGATCTGGGACACCCGACAGATGTTTTTC.

Notes on this clone: The translation of this DNA and the TCRdb protein of a much larger clone differ at residue 3, probably owing to a read error; the protein shown here is translated from the DNA. This specimen includes other DNA sequences encoding the same CDR3. The V gene is TRDV2, the J gene TRDJ2; 10 nucleotides line up with TRDD3. CDR3 size: 15 residues. Germline CDR1 and CDR2: GEAIGNYY and EKD. CDR3 DNA sequence: TGTGCCTATGACACCGTGGGGGATACGACAGCACAACTCTTCTTT. Amino acids: CAYDTVGDTTAQLFF.

A few counts support this clone. The protein TCRdb lists belongs to a much larger clone and differs from this DNA's translation at residue 10, which points to a read error; the protein shown is made from the DNA. This chain joins TRDV2 and TRDJ2; 10 bases agree with TRDD3. Germline V gene lookup returns CDR1 GEAIGNYY and CDR2 EKD. The CDR3 totals 18 residues. The CDR3 region is CACDSVLGDGWETAQLFF. Here the CDR3 DNA reads TGTGCCTGTGACTCTGTACTGGGGGATGGGTGGGAGACAGCACAACTCTTCTTC.

This clone is labeled as medium-sized. The V gene is TRDV1, the J gene TRDJ1; 7 bases agree with TRDD2. The V and J ends lost 4 bases and 0 bases, in that order; junction bases with no gene match: 11. Germline V CDR1 and CDR2: TSWWSYY, QGS. The CDR3 runs to 17 residues. CDR3 protein: CALGATFPLPYTDKLIF. CDR3 DNA sequence: TGTGCTCTTGGGGCCACATTCCCCCTTCCTTACACCGATAAACTCATCTTT.

A word on this clone: This may stem from a read error, because a much larger clone lies one nucleotide away. The same CDR3 also results from other DNA sequences found in this sample. CDR3 region: CACDKVLGDTRSWDTRQMFF. The CDR3 nucleotides are TGTGCCTGTGACAAAGTACTGGGGGATACGCGCTCCTGGGACACCCGCCAGATGTTTTTC. The J gene is TRDJ3, the V gene TRDV2, with 13 positions matching TRDD3. Germline values: CDR1 GEAIGNYY, CDR2 EKD. The CDR3 length is 20 residues.

This clone was counted between two and nine times. A read error likely explains why the TCRdb protein, taken from a much larger clone, differs from this DNA's translation at residue 9; the protein shown is translated from the DNA. The chain combines TRDV2 with TRDJ3; maybe TRDD3 (5 bases). Trimming took off 0 bases at V and 0 bases at J, with 11 bases between the two ends. The CDR3 is 18 amino acids. Per the germline V gene, CDR1 is GEAIGNYY and CDR2 is EKD. The CDR3 DNA follows: TGTGCCTGTGACACCCTTTGGGGTATCTCCTGGGACACCCGACAGATGTTTTTC. Encoded protein: CACDTLWGISWDTRQMFF.